A selection of T cell receptor beta chains follows, all from one sample in a study of sequential checkpoint blockade in melanoma. Only in-frame clones appear in the TCRdb table, and some are missing; sequencing was by immunoSEQ multiplex PCR. The top ten hold approximately 28% of the sample, which has about 15,000 clones, more than 65% seen once. The sample was CD8+ T cells sorted from blood (inferred from file names), taken from a patient given nivolumab and ipilimumab in sequence. These receptors were obtained from a human donor with melanoma. CDR3s include the opening cysteine and the closing phenylalanine or tryptophan. The order of the fields is J gene, V gene, D gene, clone size, CDR3 length, CDR3 protein. D genes are given only for firm matches. The size field is filled for only some rows; it gives once, few, many or a size class.

>TRBJ2-7|TRBV6-1|TRBD1|NA|15
CASSEGRQGSYEQYF
>TRBJ1-2|TRBV29-1|TRBD1|NA|13
CSVEGQDNYGYTF
>TRBJ2-7|TRBV28|NA|NA|14
CASSLSLGGYEQYF
>TRBJ2-7|TRBV27|NA|NA|15
CASSLSARGLVEQYF
>TRBJ2-3|TRBV7-9|NA|NA|13
CASSSTVTDTQYF
>TRBJ1-2|TRBV19|TRBD1|NA|11
CASSSDRRRSF
>TRBJ2-1|TRBV4-3|NA|NA|14
CASSPRRANNEQFF
>TRBJ1-4|TRBV6-5|NA|once|15
CASSYSREGEEKLFF
>TRBJ2-1|TRBV7-9|TRBD2|NA|16
CASSPLAGGNYNEQFF
>TRBJ1-1|TRBV9|NA|NA|16
CASSGLGGVEGTEAFF
>TRBJ2-7|TRBV10-3|TRBD1|NA|13
CAISVGQAYEQYF
>TRBJ2-3|TRBV2|TRBD2|NA|15
CASSEAPLLAGSPDF
>TRBJ2-1|TRBV7-9|TRBD2|few|14
CASSLPATSGEQFF
>TRBJ1-5|TRBV4-3|NA|NA|17
CASSQDRVSGGKQPQHF
>TRBJ1-6|TRBV6-5|NA|few|14
CASSERSGSSPLHF
>TRBJ2-7|TRBV9|TRBD1|NA|15
CASSVEGTGNDEQYF
>TRBJ1-2|TRBV6-6|TRBD1|NA|16
CASSSRDSFIYYGYTF
>TRBJ1-6|TRBV12-5|TRBD1|NA|15
CASGLGQGWNSPLHF
>TRBJ1-1|TRBV7-9|NA|NA|15
CASSKTGVIGSQAFF
>TRBJ1-2|TRBV5-5|NA|NA|11
CASSFVGGYTF
>TRBJ2-2|TRBV5-6|TRBD2|NA|17
CASSQTSGTRGTGELFF
>TRBJ1-1|TRBV11-1|TRBD1|NA|14
CASSSGQGATEAFF
>TRBJ1-5|TRBV7-2|TRBD1|NA|15
CASRPGQGINQPQHF
>TRBJ2-2|TRBV10-1|TRBD1|NA|15
CASSDRDRVTGELFF
>TRBJ1-2|TRBV6-1|TRBD1|NA|14
CASSDRVRNYGYTF
>TRBJ1-1|TRBV19|TRBD1|NA|14
CASSIPQGDAEAFF
>TRBJ2-1|TRBV19|NA|NA|14
CASTPISGYNEQFF
>TRBJ1-5|TRBV7-9|TRBD1|NA|14
CASSRTGNPQPQHF
>TRBJ2-5|TRBV4-1|TRBD2|NA|14
CASSQQRGQETQYF
>TRBJ2-1|TRBV4-3|TRBD2|few|18
CASSQEDYLAGGYDEQFF
>TRBJ1-2|TRBV4-1|TRBD1|NA|15
CASSQDHRGAGGYTF
>TRBJ1-4|TRBV7-9|NA|once|14
CASSRTARNEKLFF
>TRBJ1-5|TRBV30|TRBD1|NA|15
CAWRGGQGNHQPQHF
>TRBJ2-1|TRBV27|TRBD2|NA|13
CASSRTSHNEQFF
>TRBJ1-4|TRBV27|NA|NA|13
CASGTRRAEKLFF
>TRBJ1-1|TRBV6-1|NA|NA|15
CASSEAGDPNTEAFF
>TRBJ2-1|TRBV7-2|TRBD2|NA|18
CASSLALGTSGGYNEQFF
>TRBJ1-1|TRBV13|TRBD1|NA|17
CASSSWTGGPLNTEAFF
>TRBJ2-7|TRBV5-4|TRBD1|NA|15
CASTTGQGTSYEQYF
>TRBJ1-1|TRBV19|NA|NA|13
CASSTAGSTEAFF
>TRBJ2-5|TRBV4-1|TRBD1|NA|15
CASSQVQGVAETQYF
>NA|TRBV6-1|TRBD1|NA|17
CASSAPREGALSYEQYF
>TRBJ1-2|TRBV25-1|NA|NA|13
CASSDWAQYGYTF
>TRBJ2-7|TRBV29-1|NA|NA|13
CSVRPGGTYEQYF
>TRBJ2-2|TRBV27|NA|NA|16
CASSPAGTLNTGELFF
>TRBJ2-5|TRBV27|NA|NA|15
CASSLYSGNQETQYF